Shown below are 14 T cell receptor beta chains from a single sample sequenced in a study of identical twins. One entry per CDR3 protein, called by TCRdb with MiXCR from the 5' RACE reads. In the table there are hundreds of thousands of distinct CDR3 sequences, over 8.5% of which are singletons. These sequences were also reported in another study, on yellow fever vaccine responses in identical twins.

The sample consisted of PBMCs. Every receptor here comes from a woman between 18 and 30 years old in good health.

The chain carries TRBV10-1 and TRBJ1-2; no reliable D call. V lost 5 bases and J lost 5, with 12 bases in between. The CDR3 spans 13 residues. Per the germline V gene, CDR1 is WNHNN and CDR2 is SYGVQD (reference sequence). The CDR3 here is CASSPKVGYGYTF. CDR3 DNA sequence: TGCGCCAGCAGTCCCAAGGTTGGGTATGGCTACACCTTC.

The chain combines TRBV6-5 with TRBJ2-3, with TRBD1 identical over 8 bases. The length of the CDR3 is 18 residues. The germline V gene encodes CDR1 MNHEY and CDR2 SVGAGI. V was clipped by 0 bases and J by 4 bases; unmatched bases: 12. The CDR3 spells CASSYSAFSDRAADTQYF. In DNA, the CDR3 is TGTGCCAGCAGTTACTCGGCATTCTCGGACAGGGCCGCAGATACGCAGTATTTT.

This clonotype occurred a few times. The rearrangement joins TRBV12-3 or TRBV12-4 to TRBJ2-7; 7 bases are a match to TRBD2. The CDR3 extends over 14 amino acids. With V trimmed by 3 bases and J by 2 bases, 4 bases remained unmatched. The CDR3 loop is CASSFSGLAYEQYF. CDR3 DNA sequence: TGTGCCAGCAGTTTTAGCGGGCTAGCCTACGAGCAGTACTTC.

This clonotype has at least ten counts. The rearrangement uses TRBV5-1 and TRBJ2-1; maybe TRBD2 (6 bases). The CDR3 totals 13 residues. V was cut by 3 bases and J by 7 bases, with 11 bases left in between. Germline V gene data show CDR1 as SGHRS and CDR2 as YFSETQ. In DNA form, the CDR3 reads TGCGCCAGCAGCTCGAGCGGGCGGAATGAGCAGTTCTTC. As protein: CASSSSGRNEQFF. Full variable domain (rest looked up from reference TRBV5-1 and TRBJ2-1): KAGVTQTPRYLIKTRGQQVTLSCSPISGHRSVSWYQQTPGQGLQFLFEYFSETQRNKGNFPGRFSGRQFSNSRSEMNVSTLELGDSALYLCASSSSGRNEQFFGPGTRLTVL.

The rearrangement uses TRBV6-2 or TRBV6-3 and TRBJ1-1; a possible D gene is TRBD1 (5 bases). The CDR3 spans 13 residues. Germline values: CDR1 MNHEY, CDR2 SVGEGT. The germline V and J ends were trimmed by 5 bases and 8 bases, with 15 bases remaining between them. CDR3 DNA: TGTGCCAGCAGTCAACCGGGACGGACCGAAGCTTTCTTT. It is translated as CASSQPGRTEAFF.

The rearrangement links TRBV7-3 to TRBJ2-3, with 8 bases matching TRBD1. The V and J ends lost 2 bases and 7 bases, in that order; junction bases with no gene match: 11. CDR3 length: 16 amino acids. Germline V CDR1 and CDR2: SGHTA, FQGTGA. The CDR3 DNA reads as TGTGCCAGCAGCTTATCGGGACAGGATAGCAAATATACGCAGTATTTT. This encodes CASSLSGQDSKYTQYF.

This clonotype was counted many times. The genes are TRBV24-1 and TRBJ2-5; no clear D gene. From germline, CDR1 is KGHDR and CDR2 SFDVKD. The CDR3 extends over 13 amino acids. V lost 4 bases, J lost 2 bases, and 7 bases lay in between. CDR3 amino acids: CATSESRQETQYF. The CDR3 coding sequence is TGTGCCACCAGTGAGAGCAGACAAGAGACCCAGTACTTC.

This clonotype was counted ten times or more. This chain links TRBV6-2 or TRBV6-3 with TRBJ2-7; TRBD2 aligns across 13 bases. CDR3 length equals 16 residues. After removal of 6 bases from V and 0 bases from J, the junction contained 5 bases not matched to a gene. CDR1 and CDR2 from the germline V gene are MNHEY and SVGEGT. In nucleotides, the CDR3 is TGTGCCAGCAGCGTGGGACTAGCGGGGATCTCCTACGAGCAGTACTTC. Translated: CASSVGLAGISYEQYF.

There are a few counts of this clonotype. The chain couples TRBV4-3 to TRBJ2-7, with TRBD2 matching over 9 bases. The CDR3 totals 16 residues. V lost 0 bases to trimming and J lost 3 bases; unmatched junction nucleotides: 6. Germline V CDR1 and CDR2: LGHNA, YSLEER. The CDR3 reads CASSQDKGLAHYEQYF. DNA for the CDR3: TGCGCCAGCAGCCAAGATAAGGGACTAGCCCACTACGAGCAGTACTTC.

This CDR3 reads CASSRGQALSGANVLTF. The CDR3 DNA reads TGTGCCAGCAGCAGGGGACAGGCCCTCTCTGGGGCCAACGTCCTGACTTTC. The V call is TRBV28, the J call TRBJ2-6; TRBD1 matches at 8 bases. V lost 6 bases and J lost 0; bases outside the gene matches: 7. The germline CDR1 and CDR2 sequences are MDHEN and SYDVKM. This CDR3 has 17 amino acids.

V gene TRBV20-1 combines with J gene TRBJ2-1, with 14 nucleotides matching TRBD2. The germline gives CDR1 DFQATT, CDR2 SNEGSKA (reference sequence). This CDR3 region has 15 residues. Unmatched junction bases numbered 7, after V lost 3 bases and J lost 9 bases. CDR3 nucleotides: TGCAGTGCTAGGGACGGACTAGCGGGGGGCGGTGAGCAGTTCTTC. As protein: CSARDGLAGGGEQFF.

Of note for this clonotype: Possible read error: a much larger clone is one base away. This chain joins TRBV12-3 or TRBV12-4 and TRBJ2-7; D is ambiguous. The CDR3 spans 13 residues. DNA for the CDR3: TGTGCCAGCGGTTTAGCCAGATACTACGAGCAGTACTTC. This gives the protein CASGLARYYEQYF.

J is TRBJ2-2 and V is TRBV7-9, with D perhaps being TRBD1 or TRBD2 (5 bases each). V lost 4 bases and J lost 4, with 13 bases in between. The germline V gene encodes CDR1 SEHNR and CDR2 FQNEAQ (reference sequence). CDR3 length: 15 residues. As DNA, the CDR3 is TGTGCCAGCAGCTGGGGAGACAGAAGCACCGGGGAGCTGTTTTTT. The encoded protein is CASSWGDRSTGELFF.

Many counts were recorded for this clonotype. This chain links TRBV12-3 or TRBV12-4 with TRBJ1-1, with 8 bases that match TRBD1. This CDR3 is 15 amino acids long. V lost 5 bases and J lost 1; bases outside the gene matches: 6. CDR3 in DNA: TGTGCCAGCAGTCCAAGAACAGGGGGGAACACTGAAGCTTTCTTT. Translated: CASSPRTGGNTEAFF.